This T cell receptor beta chain was sequenced in a study of blood T cell repertoires in COVID-19. This CDR3 has 17 amino acids. The germline V gene has CDR1 GTSNPN and CDR2 SVGIG (reference sequence). V dropped 2 bases and J dropped 2; count of bases not matched to a gene: 9. During active infection, Seattle patients enrolled and were then monitored through disease. As handled by the study authors: It was from reference gene primer amplification that nucleated cell counts were estimated. Libraries were prepared by immunoSEQ multiplex PCR; TCRdb keeps only in-frame clonotypes and omits some of them. V, J and clone size reflect that table, while D and trimming were determined from the DNA. The table includes some 57,000 clones, 82% detected once.

The receptor comes from a man aged 80 or over with COVID-19, enrolled during active disease. The sample taken for sequencing was peripheral blood. This sequence joins TRBV30 and TRBJ2-1; TRBD1 matches at 10 bases. CDR3 loop: CAWSRDRGRTTYNEQFF. Here the CDR3 DNA reads TGTGCCTGGAGTAGGGACAGGGGCCGAACCACCTACAATGAGCAGTTCTTC.